A selection of T cell receptor beta chains follows, all from one sample in a study of blood T cell repertoires in COVID-19. Generated by immunoSEQ multiplex PCR, the TCRdb table keeps only in-frame clones and is missing some. This sample has hundreds of thousands of clones, with about 80% found just once. The sample comprised peripheral blood. The receptors come from a woman aged 80 or over with acute or convalescent COVID-19. Each CDR3 is given with its conserved first and last residue.

j_call	v_call	cdr3_aa
TRBJ2-1	TRBV4-1	CASSLSDLSYNEQFF
TRBJ1-2	TRBV29-1	CSVEFNYGYTF
TRBJ2-7	TRBV5-1	CASSLKSGGANEQYF
TRBJ1-2	TRBV7-6	CASSATENGYTF
TRBJ1-2	TRBV7-8	CASSSLNFQGGYTF
TRBJ1-5	TRBV19	CASRDRGSQPQHF
TRBJ1-1	TRBV30	CAWSVGQAVAEAFF
TRBJ2-1	TRBV6-5	CASSYSWTSYNEQFF
TRBJ1-6	TRBV30	CAWSVRRDNSPLHF
TRBJ1-6	TRBV7-3	CASSETGGYNSPLHF